One sample yielded the 2 T cell receptor beta chains listed below, sequenced in a study of shared clonotypes between healthy human individuals. The assay was immunoSEQ multiplex PCR, and TCRdb's table has in-frame clones only and misses some. The sample holds about 2.4 million clones, more than 85% seen once. Sequenced material: naive CD4+ T cells from PBMCs. Subset noted: CD45RA+ positively selected. All receptors come from a man younger than 35 in good health. Some clones in this sample may be carry-over from other donors' samples.

As for this clone: The same CDR3 also results from other DNA sequences found in this sample. The chain has TRBV18 and TRBJ1-4; the D gene is possibly TRBD1 (6 bases). Trimming took 4 bases from V and 0 from J, leaving 6 bases between them. Germline CDR1 reads KGHSH; CDR2 reads LQKENI. This CDR3 spans 14 amino acids. CDR3 in DNA: TGTGCCAGCTCACAGGGGGCAACTAATGAAAAACTGTTTTTT. This sequence encodes CASSQGATNEKLFF.

This chain connects TRBV9 to TRBJ2-5, with D perhaps TRBD2 (6 bases). Germline V gives CDR1 SGDLS, CDR2 YYNGEE. The V end lost 3 bases, the J end lost 5 bases, and 17 bases lay between the germline ends. The CDR3 consists of 15 residues. The CDR3 bases are TGTGCCAGCAGCGGAACGGGAGCAGGATGGGAGACCCAGTACTTC. Translated, it gives CASSGTGAGWETQYF.